This T cell receptor beta chain was sequenced for a study of technical replicates of blood from four donors. With 4 bases clipped from V and 7 bases from J, the junction kept 16 bases outside the gene matches. Germline CDR1 is SGHTA and CDR2 is FQGNSA. The length of the CDR3 is 17 residues. The protocol was immunoSEQ multiplex PCR, while the TCRdb copy is restricted to in-frame clones and leaves out a portion. The sample includes under 110,000 clones, nearly 96% of them seen just once. This clonotype originated in a human donor in good health. The sample consisted of T cells isolated from PBMCs. V gene TRBV7-2 combines with J gene TRBJ1-2, with 9 bases aligning to TRBD1. Here the CDR3 reads CASSSPPGTGTALGYTF. CDR3 in DNA: TGTGCCAGCAGCTCCCCCCCGGGGACAGGGACCGCCCTTGGCTACACCTTC.